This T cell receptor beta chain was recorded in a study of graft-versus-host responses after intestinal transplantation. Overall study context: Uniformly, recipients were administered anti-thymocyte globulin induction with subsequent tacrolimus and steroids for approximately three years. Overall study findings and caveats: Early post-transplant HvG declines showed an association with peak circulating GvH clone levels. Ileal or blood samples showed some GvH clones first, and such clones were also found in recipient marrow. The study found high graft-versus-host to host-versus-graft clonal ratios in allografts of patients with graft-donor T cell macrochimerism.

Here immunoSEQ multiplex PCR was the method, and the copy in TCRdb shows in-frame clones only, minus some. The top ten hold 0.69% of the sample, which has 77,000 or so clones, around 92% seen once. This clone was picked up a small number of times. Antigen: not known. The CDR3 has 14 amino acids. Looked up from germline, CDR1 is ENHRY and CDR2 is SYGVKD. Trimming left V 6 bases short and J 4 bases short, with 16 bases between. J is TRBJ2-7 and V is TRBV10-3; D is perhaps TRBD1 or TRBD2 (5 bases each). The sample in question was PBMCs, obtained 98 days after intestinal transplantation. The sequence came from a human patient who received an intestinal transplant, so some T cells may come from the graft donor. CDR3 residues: CAISPVRDQYEQYF. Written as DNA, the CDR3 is TGTGCCATCAGCCCCGTCAGGGACCAGTACGAGCAGTACTTC.